These 25 T cell receptor beta chains share one sample of origin, sequenced in a study of T cell repertoires in cytomegalovirus infection. TCRdb re-called the reads with MiXCR, one entry per CDR3 protein. The sample has some 220,000 distinct CDR3 sequences, more than 9% seen once. Material: PBMCs. The receptors shown here come from a human donor in good health (CMV status not recorded). Some clones in this sample may be carry-over from other donors' samples.

This clonotype was recorded many times. The V and J genes are TRBV7-2 and TRBJ2-7; D gene ambiguous. Germline CDR1 SGHTA, CDR2 FQGNSA. The V end lost 1 base, the J end lost 2 bases, and 12 bases lay between the germline ends. This CDR3 comprises 15 residues. The DNA of the CDR3 is TGTGCCAGCAGCTTAGAGATCGGGCCTACCTACGAGCAGTACTTC. As protein: CASSLEIGPTYEQYF.

This clonotype has a count of ten or more. The V call is TRBV11-1, the J call TRBJ2-5; D is perhaps TRBD2 (6 bases). Trimming removed 5 bases from V and 5 bases from J, with 18 bases in between. Per the germline V gene, CDR1 is SGHAT and CDR2 is FQDESV (reference sequence). This CDR3 has 15 residues. DNA of the CDR3: TGTGCCAGCAGCCGGGAGTCAGGGTCTGGGGAGACCCAGTACTTC. Residues: CASSRESGSGETQYF.

This clonotype showed up many times. V gene TRBV11-2 combines with J gene TRBJ2-1; D unresolved. The CDR3 length is 13 residues. Looked up from germline, CDR1 is SGHAT and CDR2 is FQNNGV. The ends were cut back, 5 bases at V and 5 bases at J, with 10 bases in the middle. CDR3 coding DNA: TGTGCCAGCAGCACGAACCGGGACAATGAGCAGTTCTTC. It yields the protein CASSTNRDNEQFF. The variable domain in full, with the rest retrieved from reference TRBV11-2 and TRBJ2-1, is EAGVAQSPRYKIIEKRQSVAFWCNPISGHATLYWYQQILGQGPKLLIQFQNNGVVDDSQLPKDRFSAERLKGVDSTLKIQPAKLEDSAVYLCASSTNRDNEQFFGPGTRLTVL.

This clonotype has more than one count but fewer than ten. The genes are TRBV7-2 and TRBJ2-1; no clear D gene. Deletions cut 5 bases from V and 5 bases from J, with 7 bases between. The CDR3 contains 12 residues. The germline V gene encodes CDR1 SGHTA and CDR2 FQGNSA. DNA of the CDR3: TGTGCCAGCAGCCCCTCTAACAATGAGCAGTTCTTC. Translating gives CASSPSNNEQFF.

In this sample, this clonotype turned up many times. V gene TRBV28 combines with J gene TRBJ2-1; D ambiguous. Germline CDR1 reads MDHEN; CDR2 reads SYDVKM. CDR3 size: 13 residues. V lost 2 bases and J lost 6, with 8 bases in between. The CDR3 DNA reads TGTGCCAGCAGTTTAAATGCCCTCAATGAGCAGTTCTTC. Translation: CASSLNALNEQFF.

In nucleotides, the CDR3 is TGTGCCAGTAGTATGGGTGGGACAGGGGCGGGGGAGACCCAGTACTTC. Protein: CASSMGGTGAGETQYF. V and J are TRBV19 and TRBJ2-5; 10 nucleotides line up with TRBD1. The germline V gene has CDR1 LNHDA and CDR2 SQIVND (reference sequence). The V gene end was trimmed by 3 bases and the J gene end by 5 bases; junction bases not matched to a gene: 9. The CDR3 consists of 16 residues.

The sample holds a few counts of this clonotype. V gene TRBV7-3 combines with J gene TRBJ2-2; no clear D gene. V shed 2 bases and J shed 1 base, with 11 bases lying between them. The CDR3 loop spans 16 amino acids. Per germline, CDR1 SGHTA and CDR2 FQGTGA. The CDR3 here is CASSLQAGRNTGELFF. CDR3 coding DNA: TGTGCCAGCAGCTTACAAGCAGGCCGGAACACCGGGGAGCTGTTTTTT.

This clonotype was found many times. V is TRBV7-2 and J is TRBJ1-4; no reliable D call. V lost 7 bases and J lost 5, with 17 bases in between. The CDR3 covers 15 residues. Germline CDR1 and CDR2: SGHTA and FQGNSA. The CDR3 DNA follows: TGTGCCAGCACCGTCTCCCGTCGCCCGAATGAAAAACTGTTTTTT. Its translation: CASTVSRRPNEKLFF. Full variable domain (outside the CDR3, taken from reference TRBV7-2 and TRBJ1-4): GAGVSQSPSNKVTEKGKDVELRCDPISGHTALYWYRQSLGQGLEFLIYFQGNSAPDKSGLPSDRFSAERTGGSVSTLTIQRTQQEDSAVYLCASTVSRRPNEKLFFGSGTQLSVL.

This clonotype was detected many times. CDR3 bases: TGTGCCACCAAGACTAGCGGAGTTCGCATCGGGGAGCTGTTTTTT. This sequence encodes CATKTSGVRIGELFF. V gene TRBV19 combines with J gene TRBJ2-2, with 9 bases matching TRBD2. Unmatched junction bases numbered 13, after V lost 10 bases and J lost 7 bases. The CDR3 length is 15 residues. Germline lookup yields CDR1 LNHDA and CDR2 SQIVND (reference sequence).

The sample holds one count of this clonotype. A much bigger clone sits one base away, suggesting this may be a read error. The V and J genes are TRBV19 and TRBJ2-1; unclear D gene. The CDR3 is 11 amino acids. Looked up from germline, CDR1 is LNHDA and CDR2 is SQIVND (reference sequence). CDR3 bases: TGTGCCCGTAGTATAAAGGATGAGCAGTTCTTC. It is translated as CARSIKDEQFF.

The sample holds many counts of this clonotype. The chain joins TRBV7-3 to TRBJ1-2, with D possibly being TRBD1 (6 bases). CDR1 and CDR2 (germline): SGHTA, FQGTGA. The CDR3 contains 15 residues. The ends were cut back, 4 bases at V and 8 bases at J, with 20 bases in the middle. The CDR3 sequence is CASSSRPPQGGGYTF. CDR3 bases: TGTGCCAGCAGCTCACGCCCTCCACAGGGTGGGGGCTACACCTTC. The full variable domain, with the rest looked up from reference TRBV7-3 and TRBJ1-2, is GAGVSQTPSNKVTEKGKYVELRCDPISGHTALYWYRQSLGQGPEFLIYFQGTGAADDSGLPNDRFFAVRPEGSVSTLKIQRTERGDSAVYLCASSSRPPQGGGYTFGSGTRLTVV.

In nucleotides, the CDR3 is TGCAGTGCTAGAGATAACCACCAAGAGACCCAGTACTTC. Translation gives CSARDNHQETQYF. This chain connects TRBV20-1 to TRBJ2-5; D remains ambiguous. CDR3 length equals 13 residues. V was cut by 0 bases and J by 0 bases, with 5 bases left in between. Germline V gives CDR1 DFQATT, CDR2 SNEGSKA (reference sequence).

This clonotype was detected a few times. The V call is TRBV14, the J call TRBJ1-1; 8 bases are a match to TRBD1. Germline CDR1 and CDR2: SGHDN and FVKESK. This CDR3 spans 13 amino acids. The junction had 4 bases not matched to a gene; V was cut back by 4 bases and J by 6 bases. CDR3 in DNA: TGTGCCAGCAGCCGGGACAGGAGCGCTGAAGCTTTCTTT. Protein product: CASSRDRSAEAFF.

At least ten counts were recorded for this clonotype. This sequence joins TRBV7-2 and TRBJ1-2; D is uncertain. V gave up 0 bases and J gave up 8 bases, with 22 bases separating them. Germline CDR1 SGHTA, CDR2 FQGNSA. This CDR3 spans 17 amino acids. DNA of the CDR3: TGTGCCAGCAGCTTAGCCTTCCGGGCCCGTCAACTATCCGGCTACACCTTC. Translation gives CASSLAFRARQLSGYTF.

In its sample, this clonotype was seen many times. This chain joins TRBV7-3 and TRBJ2-1; D unresolved. CDR1 and CDR2 (germline): SGHTA, FQGTGA. V lost 5 bases and J 6 bases, leaving 14 bases between the germline ends. The CDR3 covers 14 residues. Written as DNA, the CDR3 is TGTGCCAGCAGCAGCGCCGGTCTCGGCAATGAGCAGTTCTTC. Translated: CASSSAGLGNEQFF.

As concerns this clonotype: It may be a read error: a sequence one base away is much more abundant. The CDR3 region has the DNA TGTGCCAGCAGTTTAGGAAGATTAGGGGCTCGAATAGGGTATTTT. Amino acid sequence: CASSLGRLGARIGYF. This chain joins TRBV12-3 or TRBV12-4 and TRBJ2-3; D might be TRBD1 (5 bases). The CDR3 sequence is 15 residues long. Trimming stripped 1 base from V and 14 bases from J, with 22 bases between.

The V and J genes are TRBV20-1 and TRBJ1-1; D uncertain. V lost 1 base and J lost 5, with 20 bases in between. Germline assignment: CDR1 DFQATT and CDR2 SNEGSKA (reference sequence). The CDR3 covers 16 residues. The CDR3 loop reads CSARAIEAGRITEAFF. CDR3 nucleotide sequence: TGCAGTGCTAGAGCGATTGAGGCGGGGAGGATAACTGAAGCTTTCTTT.

This clonotype was detected many times. The chain employs TRBV27 and TRBJ2-1, with 10 nucleotides matching TRBD1. V lost 6 bases, J lost 9 bases, and 5 bases stayed unmatched. Germline V gives CDR1 MNHEY, CDR2 SMNVEV (reference sequence). The CDR3 spans 13 residues. The CDR3 protein is CASRKGQGSEQFF. The DNA for the CDR3 is TGTGCCAGCAGAAAGGGACAGGGGTCTGAGCAGTTCTTC.

This clonotype was observed many times. The chain links TRBV6-2 or TRBV6-3 to TRBJ2-1; no firm D call. CDR1 and CDR2 from the germline V gene are MNHEY and SVGEGT. Trimming removed 0 bases at V and 9 bases at J, with 6 bases between. The CDR3 is 12 residues long. This chain's CDR3 is CASSYSTGEQFF. In DNA form, the CDR3 reads TGTGCCAGCAGTTACTCCACCGGTGAGCAGTTCTTC.

To note about this clonotype: One base away lies a much larger clone, so this may be a sequencing read error. The CDR3 sequence: CASSLRQISNLPQHF. As DNA, the CDR3 is TGTGCCAGCAGCTTACGACAGATTAGCAATCTGCCCCAGCATTTT. This chain links TRBV7-2 with TRBJ1-5; D perhaps matches TRBD1 (5 bases). Germline V CDR1 and CDR2: SGHTA, FQGNSA. This CDR3 is built from 15 residues.

This clonotype was picked up many times. A clone one base away is much larger, so this may be a read error. This rearrangement joins TRBV7-3 to TRBJ1-2; possibly TRBD1 for D (6 bases). Germline CDR1 SGHTA, CDR2 FQGTGA. The CDR3 loop spans 13 amino acids. V lost 1 base and J 3 bases, leaving 6 bases between the germline ends. The CDR3 loop reads CASSLRTDYGYTF. For the CDR3, the DNA is TGTGCCAGCAGCTTAAGGACAGACTATGGCTACACCTTC. Full variable domain (missing parts from reference TRBV7-3 and TRBJ1-2): GAGVSQTPSNKVTEKGKYVELRCDPISGHTALYWYRQSLGQGPEFLIYFQGTGAADDSGLPNDRFFAVRPEGSVSTLKIQRTERGDSAVYLCASSLRTDYGYTFGSGTRLTVV.

This clonotype was seen more than once but under ten times. J is TRBJ1-2 and V is TRBV6-2 or TRBV6-3; perhaps TRBD1 as D (5 bases). CDR3 length: 11 residues. V lost 7 bases and J lost 8, with 11 bases in between. Germline V lookup: CDR1 MNHEY, CDR2 SVGEGT. The DNA of the CDR3 is TGTGCCAGCACCCGAGACAGCGGCTACACCTTC. Translated, it gives CASTRDSGYTF.

The chain recombines TRBV28 with TRBJ1-5; 8 bases are shared with TRBD1. Trimming at V came to 6 bases and at J to 4 bases, leaving 8 bases not matched to a gene. Germline lookup yields CDR1 MDHEN and CDR2 SYDVKM. The CDR3 is made up of 15 amino acids. CDR3 amino acids: CASRRDRIFNQPQHF. As DNA, the CDR3 is TGTGCCAGCAGACGGGACAGGATTTTTAATCAGCCCCAGCATTTT.

The gene calls are TRBV19 and TRBJ1-2, with 7 nucleotides matching TRBD1. V shed 7 bases and J 4 bases; nucleotides not matched to a gene: 6. This CDR3 contains 13 residues. Per the germline V gene, CDR1 is LNHDA and CDR2 is SQIVND (reference sequence). CDR3 in DNA: TGTGCCAGTACCGCACAGGGGACCTATGGCTACACCTTC. It codes for CASTAQGTYGYTF.

This chain joins TRBV27 and TRBJ2-1, with 9 nucleotides matching TRBD2. V lost 3 bases, J lost 9 bases, and 15 bases stayed unmatched. The germline V gene has CDR1 MNHEY and CDR2 SMNVEV (reference sequence). This CDR3 is built from 17 residues. The CDR3 region has the DNA TGTGCCAGCAGTTTGGTTCGTAGGGCGGGGGGGCAGATTGAGCAGTTCTTC. Translated: CASSLVRRAGGQIEQFF.